The next 3 T cell receptor beta chains were all read from a single sample in a study of Tregs in tolerant kidney transplant recipients. Profiled with immunoSEQ multiplex PCR; TCRdb holds only in-frame clones, not every one. The data show about 77,000 clones, 98% seen once. Source: CD4+ T cells from blood, taken before the transplant. The receptor source for this set is a human donor who received a combined kidney and bone marrow transplant.

The chain couples TRBV10-3 to TRBJ2-2, with TRBD1 matching 9 bases. This CDR3 region has 15 residues. After removal of 6 bases from V and 6 bases from J, the junction contained 8 bases not matched to a gene. Germline-derived CDR1 and CDR2 are ENHRY and SYGVKD. The CDR3 nucleotides read TGTGCCATCAGACCGGGACAGGGTGGTCCCGGGGAGCTGTTTTTT. Residues: CAIRPGQGGPGELFF.

V gene TRBV30 combines with J gene TRBJ1-5; 10 bases match TRBD1. This CDR3 is built from 17 residues. Germline CDR1 reads GTSNPN; CDR2 reads SVGIG (reference sequence). Trimming removed 2 bases from V and 6 bases from J; junction bases left unmatched: 13. CDR3: CAWSLRQGAMLVQPQHF. The CDR3 nucleotides are TGTGCCTGGAGTCTCCGACAGGGGGCGATGTTGGTTCAGCCCCAGCATTTT.

This sequence joins TRBV18 and TRBJ2-1; weak D call: TRBD1 (5 bases). Germline V gene lookup returns CDR1 KGHSH and CDR2 LQKENI. The CDR3 totals 13 residues. V lost 2 bases and J lost 6, with 8 bases in between. The CDR3 reads CASSPSTGNEQFF. The DNA of the CDR3 is TGTGCCAGCTCACCAAGCACAGGCAATGAGCAGTTCTTC.